The 30 T cell receptor beta chains given below trace back to one sample, sequenced in a study of CD8+ T cells in alopecia areata. Isolated RNA was reverse transcribed into cDNA used as the sequencing template. The table came from immunoSEQ multiplex PCR; TCRdb's copy has only in-frame clones and leaves some out. The table has 130,000 or so clones, more than 40% seen once. The sequences come from CD8+ T cells sorted from blood, collected at week 0. Every receptor here comes from a human donor with alopecia areata.

The V and J genes are TRBV7-9 and TRBJ2-7; tentative D call: TRBD2 (5 bases). Looked up from germline, CDR1 is SEHNR and CDR2 is FQNEAQ (reference sequence). The germline V and J ends were trimmed by 7 bases and 1 base, with 8 bases remaining between them. This CDR3 contains 12 residues. CDR3 loop: CASTGVSYEQYF. CDR3 sequence (DNA): TGTGCCAGCACCGGGGTTTCCTACGAGCAGTACTTC.

V and J are TRBV7-8 and TRBJ2-2, with 7 nucleotides matching TRBD1. The CDR3 covers 15 residues. Germline V gives CDR1 SGHVS, CDR2 FQNEAQ. J lost 3 bases, V lost 5 bases, and 6 bases had no gene match. CDR3 sequence (DNA): TGTGCCAGCAGCACTTTCGGGACAGACACCGGGGAGCTGTTTTTT. It encodes CASSTFGTDTGELFF.

The V call is TRBV2, the J call TRBJ2-1; D is ambiguous. The CDR3 has 13 residues. Trimming removed 3 bases at V and 9 bases at J, with 12 bases between. Germline V gene data show CDR1 as SNHLY and CDR2 as FYNNEI. CDR3 sequence reads: CASSDIQELEQFF. For the CDR3, the DNA is TGTGCCAGCAGTGATATCCAGGAACTTGAGCAGTTCTTC.

The chain is built from TRBV6-4 and TRBJ2-1; maybe TRBD2 (6 bases). Trimming shortened V by 2 bases and J by 8 bases, and 13 bases separated the two germline ends. The CDR3 length is 14 residues. Germline V gives CDR1 MRHNA, CDR2 SNTAGT. The CDR3, as DNA: TGTGCCAGCAGTGACGGGACGGGGGAGTATGAGCAGTTCTTC. It yields the protein CASSDGTGEYEQFF.

J is TRBJ2-7 and V is TRBV6-1, with no clear D. CDR3 length equals 12 residues. V was shortened by 3 bases and J by 0 bases, with 3 bases between the two germline ends. Germline CDR1 and CDR2: MNHNS and SASEGT. The CDR3 nucleotides read TGTGCCAGCAGTGACTTCTCCTACGAGCAGTACTTC. This encodes CASSDFSYEQYF.

The CDR3 protein is CASSLAGTGSTTDTQYF. The CDR3 DNA reads TGTGCCAGCAGCTTAGCCGGGACAGGAAGCACCACAGATACGCAGTATTTT. The chain uses TRBV13 and TRBJ2-3; the match to TRBD1 covers 8 bases. Trimming removed 1 base from V and 2 bases from J; junction bases left unmatched: 8. CDR3 length: 17 amino acids. Germline CDR1 is PRHDT and CDR2 is FYEKMQ (reference sequence). Combining the CDR3 with reference TRBV13 and TRBJ2-3 gives the whole variable domain AAGVIQSPRHLIKEKRETATLKCYPIPRHDTVYWYQQGPGQDPQFLISFYEKMQSDKGSIPDRFSAQQFSDYHSELNMSSLELGDSALYFCASSLAGTGSTTDTQYFGPGTRLTVL.

The chain employs TRBV4-1 and TRBJ1-1, with 8 bases aligning to TRBD1. With V trimmed by 4 bases and J by 1 base, 5 bases remained unmatched. CDR3 length: 15 amino acids. Germline lookup yields CDR1 MGHRA and CDR2 YSYEKL. CDR3 loop: CASSLRTGRNTEAFF. CDR3 DNA: TGCGCCAGCAGCCTCCGGACAGGGAGGAACACTGAAGCTTTCTTT.

This chain uses TRBV13 with TRBJ2-3; D unresolved. Germline assignment: CDR1 PRHDT and CDR2 FYEKMQ (reference sequence). V gave up 7 bases and J gave up 6 bases, with 23 bases separating them. This CDR3 spans 16 amino acids. The CDR3 sequence: CASTSLYEAVGDTQYF. The CDR3 coding sequence is TGTGCCAGCACATCCTTGTATGAGGCGGTCGGGGATACGCAGTATTTT. Filled out from reference TRBV13 and TRBJ2-3, the complete variable domain reads AAGVIQSPRHLIKEKRETATLKCYPIPRHDTVYWYQQGPGQDPQFLISFYEKMQSDKGSIPDRFSAQQFSDYHSELNMSSLELGDSALYFCASTSLYEAVGDTQYFGPGTRLTVL.

V is TRBV7-9 and J is TRBJ2-6; D unclear. Germline assignment: CDR1 SEHNR and CDR2 FQNEAQ (reference sequence). CDR3 length: 16 amino acids. Trimming took 11 bases from V and 0 from J, leaving 17 bases between them. The CDR3 loop is CALRFIFPSGANVLTF. The CDR3, as DNA: TGTGCCCTGCGGTTTATCTTTCCCTCTGGGGCCAACGTCCTGACTTTC.

This clone has only one observation. The chain recombines TRBV7-2 with TRBJ1-5; a weak D match, TRBD1 (5 bases). Germline assignment: CDR1 SGHTA and CDR2 FQGNSA. Trimming cost V 3 bases and J 2 bases, with 11 bases left between them. The CDR3 is 15 amino acids. The CDR3 loop is CASSFGGRGNQPQHF. CDR3 DNA: TGTGCCAGCAGCTTTGGGGGAAGGGGCAATCAGCCCCAGCATTTT. Together with reference TRBV7-2 and TRBJ1-5, the CDR3 gives the full variable domain: GAGVSQSPSNKVTEKGKDVELRCDPISGHTALYWYRQSLGQGLEFLIYFQGNSAPDKSGLPSDRFSAERTGGSVSTLTIQRTQQEDSAVYLCASSFGGRGNQPQHFGDGTRLSIL.

V gene TRBV27 combines with J gene TRBJ1-2; unclear D gene. CDR1 MNHEY and CDR2 SMNVEV come from the germline V gene (reference sequence). This CDR3 is 14 amino acids long. Trimming stripped 8 bases from V and 4 bases from J, with 17 bases between. The CDR3 here is CASAPMGSSYGYTF. The CDR3 DNA reads TGTGCCAGCGCCCCTATGGGGTCGAGCTATGGCTACACCTTC.

This rearrangement joins TRBV4-1 to TRBJ2-7, with a tentative D call TRBD2 (5 bases). The CDR3 runs 15 residues. Germline-derived CDR1 and CDR2 are MGHRA and YSYEKL. Trimming shortened V by 3 bases and J by 3 bases, and 15 bases separated the two germline ends. CDR3 DNA: TGCGCCAGCAGCCATGCAGACACGGAGGACTACGAGCAGTACTTC. Amino acids: CASSHADTEDYEQYF.

The chain is built from TRBV5-1 and TRBJ2-7; tentative D call: TRBD2 (7 bases). Deletions cut 1 base from V and 5 bases from J, with 10 bases between. The CDR3 runs 13 residues. In germline, CDR1 is SGHRS, CDR2 YFSETQ. The CDR3 region is CASSLTGRDEQYF. In DNA form, the CDR3 reads TGCGCCAGCAGCTTGACAGGGAGGGACGAGCAGTACTTC.

The rearrangement links TRBV27 to TRBJ2-6; possibly TRBD1 for D (6 bases). The germline CDR1 and CDR2 sequences are MNHEY and SMNVEV (reference sequence). The CDR3 totals 15 residues. Trimming pared 5 bases from V and 11 bases from J, leaving 19 bases between. Here the CDR3 reads CASSARTDISHVLTF. DNA for the CDR3: TGTGCCAGCAGTGCCAGGACAGACATCAGTCACGTCCTGACTTTC.

This clone was counted many times. The rearrangement uses TRBV30 and TRBJ2-5; the D gene could be TRBD1 or TRBD2 (6 bases each). CDR3 length: 15 residues. CDR1 is GTSNPN and CDR2 is SVGIG in the germline V gene (reference sequence). V lost 4 bases to trimming and J lost 1 base, with 16 bases between them. The CDR3 sequence: CAWTILGGPQETQYF. The DNA for the CDR3 is TGTGCCTGGACTATTTTAGGGGGGCCCCAAGAGACCCAGTACTTC.

In DNA form, the CDR3 reads TGTGCCAGCAGTGAAGCTAGAGCGGTAGACACCATATATTTT. It codes for CASSEARAVDTIYF. The chain links TRBV2 to TRBJ1-3; D is unresolved. This CDR3 region has 14 residues. V lost 0 bases to trimming and J lost 8 bases, with 11 bases between them. CDR1 is SNHLY, CDR2 FYNNEI, per germline.

This chain's CDR3 is CASSLGGPEQYF. The CDR3, as DNA: TGCGCCAGCAGCTTGGGGGGTCCCGAGCAGTACTTC. The V and J genes are TRBV5-1 and TRBJ2-7; D remains unclear. This CDR3 contains 12 residues. The V and J ends lost 0 bases and 6 bases respectively, with 7 bases between them. Germline CDR1 SGHRS, CDR2 YFSETQ.

This clone was found a few times. This rearrangement joins TRBV4-2 to TRBJ2-7; D remains unclear. CDR3 length: 12 amino acids. From germline, CDR1 is LGHNA and CDR2 YNFKEQ. V was pared by 1 base and J by 7 bases, with 8 bases between. The CDR3 loop is CASSQAGAEQYF. CDR3 DNA sequence: TGTGCCAGCAGCCAAGCCGGCGCTGAGCAGTACTTC.

Only a few counts were recorded for this clone. The chain couples TRBV6-5 to TRBJ2-5, with D perhaps TRBD1 (5 bases). Germline values: CDR1 MNHEY, CDR2 SVGAGI. Trimming removed 5 bases at V and 0 bases at J, with 10 bases between. CDR3 length: 14 residues. The CDR3 is CASSLDSNQETQYF. As DNA, the CDR3 is TGTGCCAGCAGTCTTGACAGCAACCAAGAGACCCAGTACTTC.

This clone was observed a few times. This chain uses TRBV13 with TRBJ2-7; 7 positions match TRBD1. J was trimmed by 3 bases and V by 5 bases; bases with no gene match: 10. Germline V lookup: CDR1 PRHDT, CDR2 FYEKMQ (reference sequence). CDR3 length: 15 residues. The CDR3 nucleotides read TGTGCCAGCAGCCAACGGGACAGAGGAGTCTACGAGCAGTACTTC. Protein product: CASSQRDRGVYEQYF. Variable domain in full (rest from reference TRBV13 and TRBJ2-7): AAGVIQSPRHLIKEKRETATLKCYPIPRHDTVYWYQQGPGQDPQFLISFYEKMQSDKGSIPDRFSAQQFSDYHSELNMSSLELGDSALYFCASSQRDRGVYEQYFGPGTRLTVT.

This chain links TRBV29-1 with TRBJ2-1; 9 positions agree with TRBD1. This CDR3 spans 14 amino acids. The germline V gene encodes CDR1 SQVTM and CDR2 ANQGSEA. J gave up 6 bases and V 3 bases, and 6 bases lay outside the gene matches. As DNA, the CDR3 is TGCAGCGTTGATTCGGGACAGGGTACCAATGAGCAGTTCTTC. It yields the protein CSVDSGQGTNEQFF.

This clone was detected ten times or more. The chain links TRBV4-3 to TRBJ2-5; D may be TRBD2 (6 bases). Germline values: CDR1 LGHNA, CDR2 YSLEER. With 3 bases removed from V and 1 base from J, the gap between germline ends came to 12 bases. The CDR3 has 15 residues. In nucleotides, the CDR3 is TGCGCCAGCAGCCACGGGCGGGGCTTCCAAGAGACCCAGTACTTC. Protein sequence: CASSHGRGFQETQYF.

V gene TRBV11-2 combines with J gene TRBJ2-1; no clear D. CDR1 and CDR2 (germline): SGHAT, FQNNGV. This CDR3 is 14 amino acids long. Deletions cut 3 bases from V and 0 bases from J, with 6 bases between. CDR3 in DNA: TGTGCCAGCAGCTTGGGCGGCTCCTACAATGAGCAGTTCTTC. Its translation is CASSLGGSYNEQFF.

The chain carries TRBV30 and TRBJ2-1; TRBD1 aligns across 9 bases. The CDR3 runs to 12 residues. Germline V gene data show CDR1 as GTSNPN and CDR2 as SVGIG (reference sequence). J lost 9 bases, V lost 5 bases, and 5 bases had no gene match. CDR3 residues: CAWGTGSGEQFF. CDR3 nucleotide sequence: TGTGCCTGGGGGACAGGGTCGGGTGAGCAGTTCTTC.

J is TRBJ1-4 and V is TRBV30; TRBD1 matches at 9 bases. This CDR3 comprises 14 residues. Looked up from germline, CDR1 is GTSNPN and CDR2 is SVGIG (reference sequence). The J segment lost 9 bases and the V segment lost 4 bases, leaving 9 bases of the junction unmatched. The chain's CDR3 is CAWTPGQGIQKLFF. CDR3 DNA: TGTGCCTGGACTCCGGGACAGGGAATTCAAAAACTGTTTTTT.

The chain recombines TRBV5-4 with TRBJ2-5; D possibly matches TRBD1 or TRBD2 (6 bases each). Per germline, CDR1 SGHNT and CDR2 YYREEE (reference sequence). V was trimmed by 7 bases and J by 5 bases, leaving 18 bases between them. The CDR3 runs to 14 residues. CDR3 DNA sequence: TGTGCCAGCGCCAGGTGGGGGGCCTGGGAGACCCAGTACTTC. Translation: CASARWGAWETQYF.

CDR3 region: CACPQPRTGGELFF. As DNA, the CDR3 is TGTGCCTGCCCCCAGCCCAGAACGGGGGGGGAGCTGTTTTTT. The chain is built from TRBV30 and TRBJ2-2; D is perhaps TRBD2 (5 bases). Germline V gene lookup returns CDR1 GTSNPN and CDR2 SVGIG (reference sequence). There are 14 residues in the CDR3. V was clipped by 6 bases and J by 8 bases, with 19 bases between them.

The chain couples TRBV4-3 to TRBJ2-1; D gene ambiguous. The CDR3 consists of 15 residues. Deletions cut 0 bases from V and 0 bases from J, with 6 bases between. Germline V lookup: CDR1 LGHNA, CDR2 YSLEER. The chain's CDR3 is CASSQDTYSYNEQFF. The CDR3 DNA is TGCGCCAGCAGCCAAGACACCTACTCCTACAATGAGCAGTTCTTC.

The chain has TRBV30 and TRBJ1-1, with D perhaps matching TRBD1 (5 bases). The CDR3 is made up of 12 amino acids. Between the trimmed V and J ends, which lost 2 bases and 5 bases, there was a span of 9 bases. Germline assignment: CDR1 GTSNPN and CDR2 SVGIG (reference sequence). The CDR3 DNA follows: TGTGCCTGGAGTCCTCAGGGAACTGAAGCTTTCTTT. It is translated as CAWSPQGTEAFF.

About this clone: A junction end diverges from the germline sequence, so it may reflect a read error. This rearrangement joins TRBV7-7 to TRBJ1-1, with TRBD1 as a possible D gene (5 bases). CDR1 and CDR2 (germline): SSHAT, FNYEAQ (reference sequence). The CDR3 has 14 amino acids. CDR3 protein: CASSRFREDSEAFF. The CDR3 region has the DNA TGTGCTAGCAGCCGTTTCAGGGAGGACTCTGAAGCTTTCTTT.